This T cell receptor beta chain appears in the sequencing data of a study of blood T cell repertoires in COVID-19. Study information: PBMCs, B-cell-depleted T cells, or T cells were the source of the cDNA or gDNA that made up the material.

The repertoire was sequenced with immunoSEQ multiplex PCR; TCRdb's copy has only in-frame clones and lacks some. The top ten hold 30% to 45% of the sample, which has about 120,000 clones, 79% seen once. CDR1 is SEHNR, CDR2 FQNEAQ, per germline (reference sequence). V was pared by 2 bases and J by 8 bases, with 15 bases between. The CDR3 runs 15 residues. The TCR originated in a man in his forties or fifties with active or convalescent COVID-19. The material sequenced was peripheral blood. This sequence joins TRBV7-9 and TRBJ1-4; D uncertain. Written as DNA, the CDR3 is TGTGCCAGCAGCTTACCGACTCCTGGCTACGAAAAACTGTTTTTT. This sequence encodes CASSLPTPGYEKLFF.